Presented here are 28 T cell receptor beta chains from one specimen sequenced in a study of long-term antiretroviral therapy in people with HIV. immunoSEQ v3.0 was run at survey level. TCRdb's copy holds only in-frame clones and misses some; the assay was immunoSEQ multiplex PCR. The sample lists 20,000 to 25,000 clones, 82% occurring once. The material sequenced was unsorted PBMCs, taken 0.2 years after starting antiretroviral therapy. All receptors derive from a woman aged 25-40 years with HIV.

Here the CDR3 DNA reads TGCAGCGTTTATACTTTACCAGGGACCCAGTACTTC. It encodes CSVYTLPGTQYF. The V and J genes are TRBV29-1 and TRBJ2-5; D ambiguous. There are 12 residues in the CDR3. V lost 5 bases to trimming and J lost 7 bases, with 14 bases between them. CDR1 and CDR2 (germline): SQVTM, ANQGSEA. The whole variable domain, remainder taken from reference TRBV29-1 and TRBJ2-5, is SAVISQKPSRDICQRGTSLTIQCQVDSQVTMMFWYRQQPGQSLTLIATANQGSEATYESGFVIDKFPISRPNLTFSTLTVSNMSPEDSSIYLCSVYTLPGTQYFGPGTRLLVL.

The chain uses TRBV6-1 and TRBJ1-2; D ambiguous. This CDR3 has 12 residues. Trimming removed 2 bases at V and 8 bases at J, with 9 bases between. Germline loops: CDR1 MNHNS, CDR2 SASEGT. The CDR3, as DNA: TGTGCCAGCAGTGAAAGCGGGAGAGGCTACACCTTC. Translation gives CASSESGRGYTF.

CDR3 protein: CASSGRGHEQFF. CDR3 DNA: TGTGCCAGCAGTGGTAGGGGCCATGAGCAGTTCTTC. V is TRBV2 and J is TRBJ2-1, with D tentatively TRBD1 (5 bases). Deletions cut 4 bases from V and 8 bases from J, with 9 bases between. This CDR3 has 12 residues. The germline CDR1 and CDR2 sequences are SNHLY and FYNNEI.

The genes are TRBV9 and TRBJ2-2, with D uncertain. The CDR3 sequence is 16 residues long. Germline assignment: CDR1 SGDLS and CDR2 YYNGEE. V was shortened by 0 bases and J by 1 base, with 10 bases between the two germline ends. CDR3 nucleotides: TGTGCCAGCAGCGTAGAGCACCTCCGGAACACCGGGGAGCTGTTTTTT. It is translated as CASSVEHLRNTGELFF.

CDR3 protein: CASSDKGDTTGELFF. The CDR3 DNA follows: TGTGCCAGCAGTGACAAGGGGGACACCACCGGGGAGCTGTTTTTT. The rearrangement uses TRBV6-4 and TRBJ2-2; possible D gene TRBD1, 6 bases. The CDR3 spans 15 residues. V gave up 2 bases and J gave up 4 bases, with 11 bases separating them. Germline CDR1 reads MRHNA; CDR2 reads SNTAGT.

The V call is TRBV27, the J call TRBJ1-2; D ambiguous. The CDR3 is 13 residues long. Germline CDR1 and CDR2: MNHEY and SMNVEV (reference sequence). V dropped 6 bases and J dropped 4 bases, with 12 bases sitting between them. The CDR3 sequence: CASRKAGLYGYTF. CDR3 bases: TGTGCCAGCAGGAAGGCAGGACTCTATGGCTACACCTTC.

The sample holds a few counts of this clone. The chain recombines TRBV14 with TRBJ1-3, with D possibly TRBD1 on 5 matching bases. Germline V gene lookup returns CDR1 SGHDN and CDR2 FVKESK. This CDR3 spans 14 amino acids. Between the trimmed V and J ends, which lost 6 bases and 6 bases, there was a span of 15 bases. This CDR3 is CASRLGTAANTIYF. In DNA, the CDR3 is TGTGCCAGCAGACTCGGGACGGCTGCAAACACCATATATTTT.

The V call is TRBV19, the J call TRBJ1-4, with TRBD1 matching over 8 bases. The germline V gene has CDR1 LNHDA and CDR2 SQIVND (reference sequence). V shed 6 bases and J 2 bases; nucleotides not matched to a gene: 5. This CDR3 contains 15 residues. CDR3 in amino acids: CASRQRTGTNEKLFF. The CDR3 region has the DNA TGTGCCAGTAGACAAAGGACAGGGACTAATGAAAAACTGTTTTTT.

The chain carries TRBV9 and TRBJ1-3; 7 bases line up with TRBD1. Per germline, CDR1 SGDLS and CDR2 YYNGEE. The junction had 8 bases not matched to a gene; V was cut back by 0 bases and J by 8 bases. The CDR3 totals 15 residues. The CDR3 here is CASSVAGTESDTIYF. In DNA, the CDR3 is TGTGCCAGCAGCGTAGCTGGGACAGAGAGTGACACCATATATTTT.

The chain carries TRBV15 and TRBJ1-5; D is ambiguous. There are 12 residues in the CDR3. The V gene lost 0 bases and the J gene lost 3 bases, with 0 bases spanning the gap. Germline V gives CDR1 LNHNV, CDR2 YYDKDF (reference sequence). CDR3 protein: CATSRDNQPQHF. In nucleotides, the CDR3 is TGTGCCACCAGCAGAGACAATCAGCCCCAGCATTTT.

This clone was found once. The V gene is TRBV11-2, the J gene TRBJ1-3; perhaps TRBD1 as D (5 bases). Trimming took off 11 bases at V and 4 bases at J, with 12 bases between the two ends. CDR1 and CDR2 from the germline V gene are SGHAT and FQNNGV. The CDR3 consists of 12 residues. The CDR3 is CAGAGTGNTIYF. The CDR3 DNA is TGTGCCGGCGCGGGGACCGGAAACACCATATATTTT.

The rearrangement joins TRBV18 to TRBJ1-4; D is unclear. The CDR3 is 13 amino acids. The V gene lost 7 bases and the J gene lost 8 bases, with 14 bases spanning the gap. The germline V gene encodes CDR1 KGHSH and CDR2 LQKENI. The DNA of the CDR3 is TGTGCCAGCTTGGGGAGTCTAGAAGAAAAACTGTTTTTT. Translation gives CASLGSLEEKLFF.

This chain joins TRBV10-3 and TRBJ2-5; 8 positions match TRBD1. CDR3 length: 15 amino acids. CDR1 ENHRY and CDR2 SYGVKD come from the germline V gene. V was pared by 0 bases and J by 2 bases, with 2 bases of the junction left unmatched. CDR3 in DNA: TGTGCCATCAGTGAGTCACAGGGGGGACAAGAGACCCAGTACTTC. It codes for CAISESQGGQETQYF.

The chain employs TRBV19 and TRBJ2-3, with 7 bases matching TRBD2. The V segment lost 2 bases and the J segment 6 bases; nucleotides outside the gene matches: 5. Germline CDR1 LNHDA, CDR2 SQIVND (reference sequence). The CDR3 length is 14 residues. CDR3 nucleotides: TGTGCCAGTAGTATACTGTGGGGGGGGGATACGCAGTATTTT. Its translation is CASSILWGGDTQYF.

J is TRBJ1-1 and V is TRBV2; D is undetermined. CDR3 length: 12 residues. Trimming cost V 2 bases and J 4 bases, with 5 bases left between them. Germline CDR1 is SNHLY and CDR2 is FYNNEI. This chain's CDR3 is CASSEMSTEAFF. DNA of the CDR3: TGTGCCAGCAGTGAAATGTCCACTGAAGCTTTCTTT.

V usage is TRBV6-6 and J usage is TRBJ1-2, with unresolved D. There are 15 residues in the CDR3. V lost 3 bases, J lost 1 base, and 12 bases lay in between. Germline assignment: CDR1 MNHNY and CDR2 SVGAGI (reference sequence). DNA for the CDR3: TGTGCCAGCAGTTATCTGGCTAATTTTAACTATGGCTACACCTTC. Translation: CASSYLANFNYGYTF.

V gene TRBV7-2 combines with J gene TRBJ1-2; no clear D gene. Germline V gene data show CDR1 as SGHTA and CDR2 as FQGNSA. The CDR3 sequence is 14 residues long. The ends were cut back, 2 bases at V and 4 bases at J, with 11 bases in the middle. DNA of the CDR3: TGTGCCAGCAGCTTACAATGGGTCGGCTATGGCTACACCTTC. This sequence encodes CASSLQWVGYGYTF. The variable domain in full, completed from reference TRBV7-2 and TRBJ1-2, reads GAGVSQSPSNKVTEKGKDVELRCDPISGHTALYWYRQSLGQGLEFLIYFQGNSAPDKSGLPSDRFSAERTGGSVSTLTIQRTQQEDSAVYLCASSLQWVGYGYTFGSGTRLTVV.

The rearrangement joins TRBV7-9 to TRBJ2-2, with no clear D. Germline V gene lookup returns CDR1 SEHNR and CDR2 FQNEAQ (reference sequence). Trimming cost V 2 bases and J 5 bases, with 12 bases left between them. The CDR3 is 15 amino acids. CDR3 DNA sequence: TGTGCCAGCAGCTTAACTATGAGACGTACCGGGGAGCTGTTTTTT. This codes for CASSLTMRRTGELFF.

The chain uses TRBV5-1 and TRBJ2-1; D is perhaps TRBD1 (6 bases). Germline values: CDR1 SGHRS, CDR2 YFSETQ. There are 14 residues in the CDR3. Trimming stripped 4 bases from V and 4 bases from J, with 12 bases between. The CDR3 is CASSELGQYNEQFF. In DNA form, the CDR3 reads TGCGCCAGCAGCGAGTTGGGACAATACAATGAGCAGTTCTTC. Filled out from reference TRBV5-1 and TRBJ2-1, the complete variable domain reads KAGVTQTPRYLIKTRGQQVTLSCSPISGHRSVSWYQQTPGQGLQFLFEYFSETQRNKGNFPGRFSGRQFSNSRSEMNVSTLELGDSALYLCASSELGQYNEQFFGPGTRLTVL.

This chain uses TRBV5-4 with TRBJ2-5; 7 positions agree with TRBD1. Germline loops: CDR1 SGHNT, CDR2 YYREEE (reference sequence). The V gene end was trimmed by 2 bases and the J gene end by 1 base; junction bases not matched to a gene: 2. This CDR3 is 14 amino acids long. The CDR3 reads CASSFGQAQETQYF. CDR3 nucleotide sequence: TGTGCCAGCAGCTTCGGACAGGCCCAAGAGACCCAGTACTTC.

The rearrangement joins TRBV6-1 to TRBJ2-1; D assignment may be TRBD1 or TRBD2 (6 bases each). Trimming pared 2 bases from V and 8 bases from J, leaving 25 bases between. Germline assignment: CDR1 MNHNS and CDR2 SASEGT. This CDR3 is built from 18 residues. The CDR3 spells CASSELVGGISLDDEQFF. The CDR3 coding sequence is TGTGCCAGCAGTGAATTAGTAGGGGGGATTAGCTTAGATGATGAGCAGTTCTTC.

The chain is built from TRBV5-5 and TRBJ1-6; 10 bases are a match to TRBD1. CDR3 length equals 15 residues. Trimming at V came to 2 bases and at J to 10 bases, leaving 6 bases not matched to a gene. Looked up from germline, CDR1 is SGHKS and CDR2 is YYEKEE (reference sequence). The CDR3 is CASSLRQGARSPLHF. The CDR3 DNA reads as TGTGCCAGCAGCTTAAGACAGGGGGCAAGATCACCCCTCCACTTT.

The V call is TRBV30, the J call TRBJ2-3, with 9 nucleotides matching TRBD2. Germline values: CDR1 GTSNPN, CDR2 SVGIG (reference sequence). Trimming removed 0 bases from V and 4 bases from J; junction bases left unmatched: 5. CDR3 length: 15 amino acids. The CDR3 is CAWSVLAGVSDTQYF. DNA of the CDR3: TGTGCCTGGAGTGTATTAGCGGGGGTATCAGATACGCAGTATTTT.

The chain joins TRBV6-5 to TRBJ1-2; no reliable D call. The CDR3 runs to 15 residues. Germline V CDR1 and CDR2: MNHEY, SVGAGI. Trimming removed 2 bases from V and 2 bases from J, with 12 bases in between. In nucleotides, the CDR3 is TGTGCCAGCAGTTACCTGGCAGGTCTAAACTATGGCTACACCTTC. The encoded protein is CASSYLAGLNYGYTF.

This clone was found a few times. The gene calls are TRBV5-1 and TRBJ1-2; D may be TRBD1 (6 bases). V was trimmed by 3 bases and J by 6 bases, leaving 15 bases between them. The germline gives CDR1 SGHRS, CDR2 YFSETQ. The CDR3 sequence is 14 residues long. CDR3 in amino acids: CASSSGQPNHGYTF. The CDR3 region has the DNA TGCGCCAGCAGCTCAGGACAGCCAAATCATGGCTACACCTTC.

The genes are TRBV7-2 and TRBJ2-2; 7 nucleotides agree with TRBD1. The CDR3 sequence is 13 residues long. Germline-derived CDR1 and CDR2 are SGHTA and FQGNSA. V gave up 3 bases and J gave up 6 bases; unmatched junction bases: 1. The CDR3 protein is CASSFGQAGELFF. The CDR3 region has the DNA TGTGCCAGCAGCTTTGGACAGGCCGGGGAGCTGTTTTTT.

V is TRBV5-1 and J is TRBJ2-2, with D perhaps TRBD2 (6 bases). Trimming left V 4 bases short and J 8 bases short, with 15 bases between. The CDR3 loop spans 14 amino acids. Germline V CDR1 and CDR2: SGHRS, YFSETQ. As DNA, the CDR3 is TGCGCCAGCAGCGTGGGACTTTATCAGGGGGAGCTGTTTTTT. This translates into CASSVGLYQGELFF.

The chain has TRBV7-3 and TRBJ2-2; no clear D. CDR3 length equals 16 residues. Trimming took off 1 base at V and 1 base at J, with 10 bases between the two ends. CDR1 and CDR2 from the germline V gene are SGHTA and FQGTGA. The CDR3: CASSLSPGRNTGELFF. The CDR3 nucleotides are TGTGCCAGCAGCTTAAGTCCGGGTAGGAACACCGGGGAGCTGTTTTTT.